These T cell receptor beta chains were read from a single sample in a study of T cell repertoires in cytomegalovirus infection. TCRdb recomputed calls from the reads with MiXCR, one row per CDR3 protein. The table has hundreds of thousands of distinct CDR3 sequences, 15% to 20% seen once. The sample taken for sequencing was PBMCs. Receptors were obtained from a human donor in good health (CMV status not recorded). Some clones in this sample may be carry-over from other donors' samples. The conserved cysteine and the conserved F or W are not part of the CDR3 here.

v_call	j_call	cdr3_aa
TRBV19	TRBJ1-1	ASSIAYRVGSPFDTEAF
TRBV29-1	TRBJ2-3	SASKRGPRRTGDTQY
TRBV7-6	TRBJ2-1	ASSSPEGRNYNEQF
TRBV24-1	TRBJ1-1	ATRSHGNTEAF
TRBV5-6	TRBJ1-2	ASSEPQGAYGYT
TRBV6-2/TRBV6-3	TRBJ2-1	ASIRGRLAAPGDNEQF
TRBV20-1	TRBJ1-2	SARSGQDVFYT
TRBV4-3	TRBJ2-2	ASSQDPGSGGELF
TRBV12-3/TRBV12-4	TRBJ1-5	ASSLNSWLRQGGQPQH
TRBV5-5	TRBJ2-5	ASSTGQPQETQY
TRBV4-1	TRBJ2-7	ASSQIGTGSYEQY